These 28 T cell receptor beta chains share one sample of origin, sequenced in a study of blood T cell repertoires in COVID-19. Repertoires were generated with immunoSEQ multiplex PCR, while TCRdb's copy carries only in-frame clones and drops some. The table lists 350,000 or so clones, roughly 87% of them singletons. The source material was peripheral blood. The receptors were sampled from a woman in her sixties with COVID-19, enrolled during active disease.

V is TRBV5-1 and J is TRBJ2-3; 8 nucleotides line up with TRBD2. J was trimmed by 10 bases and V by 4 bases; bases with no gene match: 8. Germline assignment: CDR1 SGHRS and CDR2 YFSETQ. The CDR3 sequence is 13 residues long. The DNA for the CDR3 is TGCGCCAGCAGCGTAACCGGGGGGGCTCCGCAGTATTTT. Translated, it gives CASSVTGGAPQYF.

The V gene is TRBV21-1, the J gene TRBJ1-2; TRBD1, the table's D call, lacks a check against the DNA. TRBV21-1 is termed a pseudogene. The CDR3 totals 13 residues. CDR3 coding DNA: TGTGCCAGCATCCGACAGGGGACCTATGGCTACACCTTC. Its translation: CASIRQGTYGYTF.

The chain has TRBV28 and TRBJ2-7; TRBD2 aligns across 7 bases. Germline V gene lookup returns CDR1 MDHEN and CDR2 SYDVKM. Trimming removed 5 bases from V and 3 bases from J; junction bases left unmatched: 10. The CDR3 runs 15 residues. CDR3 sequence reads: CASSLVGGLVYEQYF. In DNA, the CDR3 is TGTGCCAGCAGTCTCGTCGGGGGGTTGGTCTACGAGCAGTACTTC.

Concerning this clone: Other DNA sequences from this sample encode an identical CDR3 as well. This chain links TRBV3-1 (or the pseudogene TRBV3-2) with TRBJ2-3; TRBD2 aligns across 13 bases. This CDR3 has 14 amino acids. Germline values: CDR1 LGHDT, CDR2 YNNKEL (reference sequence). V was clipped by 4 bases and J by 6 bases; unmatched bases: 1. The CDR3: CASSLTSGGDTQYF. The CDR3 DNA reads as TGTGCCAGCAGCCTGACTAGCGGGGGGGATACGCAGTATTTT.

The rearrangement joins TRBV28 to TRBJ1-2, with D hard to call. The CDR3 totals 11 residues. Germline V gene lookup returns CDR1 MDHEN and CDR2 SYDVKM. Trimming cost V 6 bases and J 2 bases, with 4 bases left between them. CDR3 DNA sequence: TGTGCCAGCAGGTCGAACTATGGCTACACCTTC. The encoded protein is CASRSNYGYTF.

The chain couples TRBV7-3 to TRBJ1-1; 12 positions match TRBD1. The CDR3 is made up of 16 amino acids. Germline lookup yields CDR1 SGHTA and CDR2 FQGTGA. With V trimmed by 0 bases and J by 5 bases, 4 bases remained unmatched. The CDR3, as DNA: TGTGCCAGCAGCTTAACGGGGGACAGGGGGCTTACTGAAGCTTTCTTT. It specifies CASSLTGDRGLTEAFF.

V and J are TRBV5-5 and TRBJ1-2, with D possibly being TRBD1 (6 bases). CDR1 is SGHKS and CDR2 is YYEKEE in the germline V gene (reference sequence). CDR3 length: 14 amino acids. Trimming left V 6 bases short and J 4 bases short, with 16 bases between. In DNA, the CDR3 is TGTGCCAGCACCCCGAACAGGGCAGTCTATGGCTACACCTTC. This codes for CASTPNRAVYGYTF. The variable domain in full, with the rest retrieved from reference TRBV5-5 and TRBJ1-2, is DAGVTQSPTHLIKTRGQQVTLRCSPISGHKSVSWYQQVLGQGPQFIFQYYEKEERGRGNFPDRFSARQFPNYSSELNVNALLLGDSALYLCASTPNRAVYGYTFGSGTRLTVV.

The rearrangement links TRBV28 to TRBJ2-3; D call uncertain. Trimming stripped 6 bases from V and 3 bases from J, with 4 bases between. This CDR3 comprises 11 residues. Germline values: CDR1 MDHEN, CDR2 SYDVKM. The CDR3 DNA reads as TGTGCCAGCAGACAAACAGATACGCAGTATTTT. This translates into CASRQTDTQYF. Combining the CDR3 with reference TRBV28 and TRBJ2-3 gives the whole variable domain DVKVTQSSRYLVKRTGEKVFLECVQDMDHENMFWYRQDPGLGLRLIYFSYDVKMKEKGDIPEGYSVSREKKERFSLILESASTNQTSMYLCASRQTDTQYFGPGTRLTVL.

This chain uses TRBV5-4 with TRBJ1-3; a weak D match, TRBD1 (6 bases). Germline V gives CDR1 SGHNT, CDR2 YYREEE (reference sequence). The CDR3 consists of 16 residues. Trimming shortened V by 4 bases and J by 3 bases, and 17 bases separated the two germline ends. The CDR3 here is CASSLGGSGDGNTIYF. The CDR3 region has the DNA TGTGCCAGCAGCCTAGGGGGATCAGGGGATGGAAACACCATATATTTT.

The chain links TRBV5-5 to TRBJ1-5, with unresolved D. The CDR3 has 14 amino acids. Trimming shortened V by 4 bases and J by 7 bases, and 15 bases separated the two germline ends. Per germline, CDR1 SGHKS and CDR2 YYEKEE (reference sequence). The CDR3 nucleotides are TGTGCCAGCAGCCTTGACGGCTCCGGGCAGCCCCAGCATTTT. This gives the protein CASSLDGSGQPQHF.

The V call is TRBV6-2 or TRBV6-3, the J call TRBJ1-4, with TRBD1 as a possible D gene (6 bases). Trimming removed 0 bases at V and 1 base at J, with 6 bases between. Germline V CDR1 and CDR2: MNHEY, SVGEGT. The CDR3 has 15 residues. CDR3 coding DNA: TGTGCCAGCAGTTACTCAGGGGGAACTAATGAAAAACTGTTTTTT. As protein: CASSYSGGTNEKLFF.

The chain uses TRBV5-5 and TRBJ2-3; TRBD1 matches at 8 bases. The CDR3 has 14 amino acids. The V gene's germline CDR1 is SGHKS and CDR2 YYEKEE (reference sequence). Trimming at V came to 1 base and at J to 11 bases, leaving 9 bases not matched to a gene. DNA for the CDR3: TGTGCCAGCAGCTTGCGGACAGGGCCCAAAGAGCAGTATTTT. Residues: CASSLRTGPKEQYF.

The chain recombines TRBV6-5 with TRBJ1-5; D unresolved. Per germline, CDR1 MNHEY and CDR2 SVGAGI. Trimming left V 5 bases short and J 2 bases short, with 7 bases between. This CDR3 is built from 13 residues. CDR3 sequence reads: CASSILGNQPQHF. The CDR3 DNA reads TGTGCCAGCAGTATCCTAGGCAATCAGCCCCAGCATTTT.

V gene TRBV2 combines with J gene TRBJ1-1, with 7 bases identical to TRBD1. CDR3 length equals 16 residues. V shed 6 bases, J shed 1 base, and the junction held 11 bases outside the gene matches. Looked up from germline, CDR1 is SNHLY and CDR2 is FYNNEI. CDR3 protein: CASSARTGGRNTEAFF. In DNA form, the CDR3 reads TGTGCCAGCAGCGCTAGGACAGGTGGACGGAACACTGAAGCTTTCTTT.

The DNA for the CDR3 is TGTGCCAGCAGCTTGAGCACGGGAGAGGGTCAGCCCCAGCATTTT. Protein: CASSLSTGEGQPQHF. J is TRBJ1-5 and V is TRBV11-2; no clear D gene. CDR1 SGHAT and CDR2 FQNNGV come from the germline V gene. This CDR3 is built from 15 residues. Trimming removed 3 bases at V and 6 bases at J, with 15 bases between.

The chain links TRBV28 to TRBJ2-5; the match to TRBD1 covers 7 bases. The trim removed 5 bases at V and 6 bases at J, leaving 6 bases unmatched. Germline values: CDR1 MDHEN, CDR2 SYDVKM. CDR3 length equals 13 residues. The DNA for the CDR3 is TGTGCCAGCAGTCCCCAAGGGGGCCAGACCCAGTACTTC. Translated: CASSPQGGQTQYF.

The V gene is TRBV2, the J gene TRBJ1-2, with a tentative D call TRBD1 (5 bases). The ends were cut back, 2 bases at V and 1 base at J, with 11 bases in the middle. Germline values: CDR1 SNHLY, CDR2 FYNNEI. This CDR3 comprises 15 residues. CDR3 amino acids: CASSENQGVNYGYTF. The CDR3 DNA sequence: TGTGCCAGCAGTGAAAACCAGGGTGTTAACTATGGCTACACCTTC.

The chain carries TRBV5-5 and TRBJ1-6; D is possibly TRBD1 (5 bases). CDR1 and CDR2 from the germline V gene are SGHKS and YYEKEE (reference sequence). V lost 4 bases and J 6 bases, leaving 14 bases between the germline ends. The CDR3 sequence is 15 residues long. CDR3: CASSPVAGGNSPLHF. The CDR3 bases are TGTGCCAGCAGCCCCGTGGCGGGGGGTAATTCACCCCTCCACTTT.

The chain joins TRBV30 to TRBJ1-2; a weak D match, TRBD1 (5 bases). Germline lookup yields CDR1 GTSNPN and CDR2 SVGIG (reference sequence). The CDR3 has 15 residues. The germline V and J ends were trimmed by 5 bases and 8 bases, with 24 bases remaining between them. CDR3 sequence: CAWAKIQGRAGGYTF. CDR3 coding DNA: TGTGCCTGGGCCAAAATCCAGGGCCGGGCGGGGGGCTACACCTTC.

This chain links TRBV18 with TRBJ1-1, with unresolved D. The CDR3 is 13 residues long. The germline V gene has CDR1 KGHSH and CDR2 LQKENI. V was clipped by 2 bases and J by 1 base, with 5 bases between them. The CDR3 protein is CASSPIENTEAFF. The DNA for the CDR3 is TGTGCCAGCTCACCAATAGAGAACACTGAAGCTTTCTTT.

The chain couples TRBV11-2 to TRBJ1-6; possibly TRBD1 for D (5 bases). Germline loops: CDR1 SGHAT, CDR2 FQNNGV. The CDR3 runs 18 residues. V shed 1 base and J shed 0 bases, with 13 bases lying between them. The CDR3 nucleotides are TGTGCCAGCAGCTTAGTGGGGGACGGGAGCTCCTATAATTCACCCCTCCACTTT. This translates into CASSLVGDGSSYNSPLHF.

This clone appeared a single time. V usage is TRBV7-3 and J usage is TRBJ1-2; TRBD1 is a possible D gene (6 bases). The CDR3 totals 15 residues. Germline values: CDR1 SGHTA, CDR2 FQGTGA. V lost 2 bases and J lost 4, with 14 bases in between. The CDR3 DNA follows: TGTGCCAGCAGCTTAGGGGGGGGCCCCTCCTATGGCTACACCTTC. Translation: CASSLGGGPSYGYTF.

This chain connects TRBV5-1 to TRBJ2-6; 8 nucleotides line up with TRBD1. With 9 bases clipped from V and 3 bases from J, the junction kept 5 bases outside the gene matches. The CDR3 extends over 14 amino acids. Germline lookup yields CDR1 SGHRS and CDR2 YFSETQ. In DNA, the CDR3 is TGCGCCACCTCAGGGGGCGGTGGGGCCAACGTCCTGACTTTC. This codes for CATSGGGGANVLTF.

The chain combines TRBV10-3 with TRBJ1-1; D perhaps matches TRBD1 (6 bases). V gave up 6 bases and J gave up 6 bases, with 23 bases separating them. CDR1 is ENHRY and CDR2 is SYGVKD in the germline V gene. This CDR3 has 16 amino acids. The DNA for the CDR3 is TGTGCCATCAGACCCTCTGGGGGCCGCTGGTCTCCTGAAGCTTTCTTT. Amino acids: CAIRPSGGRWSPEAFF.

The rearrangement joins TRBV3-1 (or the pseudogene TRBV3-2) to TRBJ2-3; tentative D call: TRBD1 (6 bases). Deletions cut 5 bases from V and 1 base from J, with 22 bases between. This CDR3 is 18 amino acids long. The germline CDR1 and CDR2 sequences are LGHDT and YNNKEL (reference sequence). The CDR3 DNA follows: TGTGCCAGCAGCACCCCTCAGGACAGAGTGAGGGGCACAGATACGCAGTATTTT. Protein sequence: CASSTPQDRVRGTDTQYF.

This chain's CDR3 is CASGRTGLNQPQHF. For the CDR3, the DNA is TGTGCCAGCGGCCGGACAGGACTCAATCAGCCCCAGCATTTT. The J gene is TRBJ1-5, the V gene TRBV6-5; 7 positions match TRBD1. V shed 8 bases and J 3 bases; nucleotides not matched to a gene: 7. CDR3 size: 14 residues. CDR1 is MNHEY, CDR2 SVGAGI, per germline.

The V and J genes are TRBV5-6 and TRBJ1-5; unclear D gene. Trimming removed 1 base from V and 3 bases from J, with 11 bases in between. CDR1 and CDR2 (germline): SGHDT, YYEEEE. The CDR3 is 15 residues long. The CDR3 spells CASSLRQTTNQPQHF. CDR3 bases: TGTGCCAGCAGCTTGCGCCAGACTACCAATCAGCCCCAGCATTTT.

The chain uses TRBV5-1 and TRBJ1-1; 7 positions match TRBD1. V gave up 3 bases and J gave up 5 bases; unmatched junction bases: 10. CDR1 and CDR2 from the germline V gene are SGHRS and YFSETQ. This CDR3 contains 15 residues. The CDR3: CASSSETGQLTEAFF. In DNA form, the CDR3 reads TGCGCCAGCAGCTCCGAGACAGGGCAATTGACTGAAGCTTTCTTT. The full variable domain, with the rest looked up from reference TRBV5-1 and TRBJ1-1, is KAGVTQTPRYLIKTRGQQVTLSCSPISGHRSVSWYQQTPGQGLQFLFEYFSETQRNKGNFPGRFSGRQFSNSRSEMNVSTLELGDSALYLCASSSETGQLTEAFFGQGTRLTVV.